The 30 T cell receptor beta chains given below trace back to one sample, sequenced in a study of T cell changes during pregnancy in multiple sclerosis. Assay: immunoSEQ multiplex PCR; the TCRdb copy retains only in-frame clones and omits some. The table has around 32,000 clones, roughly 89% seen once; the top ten hold approximately 3.9%. The specimen comprised CD8+ T cells from peripheral blood mononuclear cells, sampled in the second trimester of pregnancy. The receptors stem from a female donor in good health, enrolled as a control in a pregnancy study.

The chain is built from TRBV30 and TRBJ1-1; D is unresolved. There are 13 residues in the CDR3. Trimming removed 3 bases at V and 1 base at J, with 9 bases between. Germline V lookup: CDR1 GTSNPN, CDR2 SVGIG (reference sequence). CDR3 in DNA: TGTGCCTGGAGACGAGGCGCGAACACTGAAGCTTTCTTT. It yields the protein CAWRRGANTEAFF.

A few counts support this clone. The chain has TRBV25-1 and TRBJ2-1; 9 nucleotides match TRBD1. The CDR3 totals 15 residues. The ends lost 0 bases at V and 4 bases at J; junction bases unmatched: 1. Germline V gene data show CDR1 as MGHDK and CDR2 as SYGVNS. CDR3 DNA: TGTGCCAGCAGTGAATATGGGACAGGGTACAATGAGCAGTTCTTC. This codes for CASSEYGTGYNEQFF.

The chain carries TRBV6-6 and TRBJ2-1; 8 nucleotides line up with TRBD1. CDR1 and CDR2 from the germline V gene are MNHNY and SVGAGI (reference sequence). V shed 7 bases and J 4 bases; nucleotides not matched to a gene: 6. The CDR3 totals 14 residues. For the CDR3, the DNA is TGTGCCAGCACCAGACAGGGGTCGTACAATGAGCAGTTCTTC. Translating gives CASTRQGSYNEQFF.

The rearrangement links TRBV5-5 to TRBJ2-4; no reliable D call. CDR1 SGHKS and CDR2 YYEKEE come from the germline V gene (reference sequence). The CDR3 totals 16 residues. Trimming cost V 1 base and J 0 bases, with 11 bases left between them. CDR3 nucleotides: TGTGCCAGCAGCTTGTATCGCAGTTTAGCCAAAAACATTCAGTACTTC. This sequence encodes CASSLYRSLAKNIQYF.

This rearrangement joins TRBV9 to TRBJ2-7; 7 nucleotides match TRBD1. Germline trimming cut 4 bases from V and 5 bases from J; bases unmatched to any gene: 12. The CDR3 contains 15 residues. Germline loops: CDR1 SGDLS, CDR2 YYNGEE. This CDR3 is CASSPYDRAVDEQYF. The CDR3 DNA sequence: TGTGCCAGCAGCCCCTACGACAGGGCGGTAGACGAGCAGTACTTC.

This clone was detected only once. V gene TRBV10-3 combines with J gene TRBJ2-2; 8 bases fit TRBD1. Germline CDR1 ENHRY, CDR2 SYGVKD. After removal of 2 bases from V and 17 bases from J, the junction contained 7 bases not matched to a gene. This CDR3 spans 12 amino acids. The chain's CDR3 is CAISETGQALFF. The DNA for the CDR3 is TGTGCCATCAGTGAGACGGGACAGGCCCTTTTTTTT.

V and J are TRBV5-1 and TRBJ2-1; maybe TRBD2 (7 bases). Trimming stripped 7 bases from V and 6 bases from J, with 11 bases between. Looked up from germline, CDR1 is SGHRS and CDR2 is YFSETQ. The CDR3 is made up of 12 amino acids. This CDR3 is CASGGAGNEQFF. CDR3 sequence (DNA): TGCGCCAGCGGGGGGGCTGGCAATGAGCAGTTCTTC.

This chain links TRBV7-3 with TRBJ2-7; D possibly corresponds to TRBD2 (7 bases). The CDR3 is made up of 14 amino acids. Between the trimmed V and J ends, which lost 0 bases and 4 bases, there was a span of 10 bases. Per germline, CDR1 SGHTA and CDR2 FQGTGA. CDR3 DNA sequence: TGTGCCAGCAGCTTAACGGGGGGGGCATACGAGCAGTACTTC. Protein product: CASSLTGGAYEQYF.

This clone was seen a few times. This chain links TRBV4-1 with TRBJ1-1; D is uncertain. Trimming removed 1 base at V and 8 bases at J, with 5 bases between. The CDR3 contains 11 residues. Germline V lookup: CDR1 MGHRA, CDR2 YSYEKL. Here the CDR3 reads CASSQGAEAFF. CDR3 sequence (DNA): TGCGCCAGCAGCCAAGGGGCAGAAGCTTTCTTT.

This clone occurred a few times. The gene calls are TRBV28 and TRBJ1-2, with 7 bases fitting TRBD1. With 5 bases clipped from V and 5 bases from J, the junction kept 8 bases outside the gene matches. The CDR3 contains 14 residues. CDR1 is MDHEN and CDR2 is SYDVKM in the germline V gene. CDR3 in amino acids: CASSTQTGYYGYTF. The CDR3 DNA reads TGTGCCAGCAGTACACAGACAGGGTATTATGGCTACACCTTC.

This clone was picked up a small number of times. The chain joins TRBV6-6 to TRBJ2-1; D perhaps matches TRBD1 (6 bases). The germline V gene encodes CDR1 MNHNY and CDR2 SVGAGI (reference sequence). CDR3 length equals 13 residues. Trimming removed 2 bases at V and 5 bases at J, with 7 bases between. The chain's CDR3 is CASSYEGDNEQFF. CDR3 nucleotides: TGTGCCAGCAGTTACGAGGGGGACAATGAGCAGTTCTTC.

This clone was detected once. The rearrangement uses TRBV27 and TRBJ1-3; the D is unclear. Trimming removed 5 bases from V and 1 base from J, with 6 bases in between. The CDR3 totals 13 residues. CDR1 is MNHEY and CDR2 is SMNVEV in the germline V gene (reference sequence). The CDR3 region is CASSQRSGNTIYF. As DNA, the CDR3 is TGTGCCAGCAGTCAACGGTCTGGAAACACCATATATTTT.

The CDR3: CASTTGGREAYEQYF. The CDR3 DNA reads TGTGCCAGCACTACGGGAGGCAGGGAGGCCTACGAGCAGTACTTC. The J gene is TRBJ2-7, the V gene TRBV27; 7 nucleotides match TRBD2. The V segment lost 7 bases and the J segment 2 bases; nucleotides outside the gene matches: 11. The CDR3 is 15 amino acids. The germline CDR1 and CDR2 sequences are MNHEY and SMNVEV (reference sequence).

The chain carries TRBV19 and TRBJ1-1; D is ambiguous. V lost 3 bases to trimming and J lost 3 bases, with 8 bases between them. The CDR3 length is 13 residues. Germline V gene lookup returns CDR1 LNHDA and CDR2 SQIVND (reference sequence). The CDR3 DNA is TGTGCCAGTAGTATGGGGAGTGACACTGAAGCTTTCTTT. Its protein is CASSMGSDTEAFF.

With regard to this clone: Different DNA sequences within this sample yield the same CDR3. The chain has TRBV27 and TRBJ1-1; perhaps TRBD1 as D (5 bases). CDR1 is MNHEY, CDR2 SMNVEV, per germline (reference sequence). V was cut by 6 bases and J by 5 bases, with 10 bases left in between. This CDR3 has 12 residues. The CDR3: CASSQGGTEAFF. As DNA, the CDR3 is TGTGCCAGCAGCCAGGGTGGGACTGAAGCTTTCTTT.

A word on this clone: Other nucleotide sequences from this sample produce the same CDR3. The chain is built from TRBV7-6 and TRBJ2-3, with D possibly being TRBD2 (5 bases). The length of the CDR3 is 14 residues. From germline, CDR1 is SGHVS and CDR2 FNYEAQ. Trimming cost V 5 bases and J 4 bases, with 13 bases left between them. This CDR3 is CASSPTSGADTQYF. CDR3 DNA sequence: TGTGCCAGCAGCCCTACCTCCGGGGCAGATACGCAGTATTTT. Full variable domain (rest looked up from reference TRBV7-6 and TRBJ2-3): GAGVSQSPRYKVTKRGQDVALRCDPISGHVSLYWYRQALGQGPEFLTYFNYEAQQDKSGLPNDRFSAERPEGSISTLTIQRTEQRDSAMYRCASSPTSGADTQYFGPGTRLTVL.

The genes are TRBV7-2 and TRBJ2-1; 8 positions match TRBD1. The CDR3 sequence is 16 residues long. V gave up 1 base and J gave up 3 bases; unmatched junction bases: 5. Per the germline V gene, CDR1 is SGHTA and CDR2 is FQGNSA. The CDR3 loop is CASSLGQGPIYNEQFF. The CDR3 nucleotides read TGTGCCAGCAGCTTAGGACAGGGGCCCATCTACAATGAGCAGTTCTTC.

CDR3 nucleotides: TGTGCCAGCAGTTCAGTTAGACAGGACAATGAGCAGTTCTTC. Its translation: CASSSVRQDNEQFF. The J gene is TRBJ2-1, the V gene TRBV7-6; D may be TRBD1 (6 bases). The CDR3 loop spans 14 amino acids. V dropped 6 bases and J dropped 5 bases, with 14 bases sitting between them. In germline, CDR1 is SGHVS, CDR2 FNYEAQ.

This clone was picked up a small number of times. V is TRBV5-1 and J is TRBJ2-7; D is perhaps TRBD1 (6 bases). The CDR3 sequence is 14 residues long. Trimming shortened V by 0 bases and J by 4 bases, and 11 bases separated the two germline ends. Germline V CDR1 and CDR2: SGHRS, YFSETQ. CDR3 sequence (DNA): TGCGCCAGCAGCTTGGCCGGACAGTCTTACGAGCAGTACTTC. It codes for CASSLAGQSYEQYF.

The chain joins TRBV7-9 to TRBJ2-7, with D unclear. Germline CDR1 and CDR2: SEHNR and FQNEAQ (reference sequence). Between the trimmed V and J ends, which lost 5 bases and 7 bases, there was a span of 12 bases. The CDR3 has 12 amino acids. This CDR3 is CASSPTLREQYF. The CDR3, as DNA: TGTGCCAGCAGCCCGACCCTGAGGGAGCAGTACTTC.

The chain combines TRBV5-4 with TRBJ1-2; D call uncertain. The CDR3 consists of 16 residues. Germline loops: CDR1 SGHNT, CDR2 YYREEE (reference sequence). V was shortened by 4 bases and J by 0 bases, with 16 bases between the two germline ends. The CDR3 here is CASSLEEGFTNYGYTF. The DNA of the CDR3 is TGTGCCAGCAGCCTGGAGGAGGGATTCACTAACTATGGCTACACCTTC.

The chain employs TRBV7-9 and TRBJ2-1; D unclear. V dropped 3 bases and J dropped 2 bases, with 20 bases sitting between them. CDR1 SEHNR and CDR2 FQNEAQ come from the germline V gene (reference sequence). There are 18 residues in the CDR3. CDR3: CASSFPRSSSITYNEQFF. CDR3 in DNA: TGTGCCAGCAGCTTCCCCCGCTCTAGTAGCATCACCTACAATGAGCAGTTCTTC. Looking up the rest from reference TRBV7-9 and TRBJ2-1 gives the full variable domain: DTGVSQNPRHKITKRGQNVTFRCDPISEHNRLYWYRQTLGQGPEFLTYFQNEAQLEKSRLLSDRFSAERPKGSFSTLEIQRTEQGDSAMYLCASSFPRSSSITYNEQFFGPGTRLTVL.

The chain has TRBV10-3 and TRBJ2-7; 8 nucleotides align to TRBD1. The germline gives CDR1 ENHRY, CDR2 SYGVKD. This CDR3 comprises 13 residues. With 10 bases clipped from V and 3 bases from J, the junction kept 8 bases outside the gene matches. CDR3 amino acids: CATSDRELYEQYF. The CDR3 DNA sequence: TGTGCCACCTCGGACAGGGAACTCTACGAGCAGTACTTC.

CDR3 residues: CASSLGTGTGSYEQFF. In DNA form, the CDR3 reads TGTGCCAGCAGCTTGGGCACCGGGACAGGGAGCTATGAGCAGTTCTTC. The chain carries TRBV5-6 and TRBJ2-1; 9 bases are shared with TRBD1. This CDR3 has 16 residues. The germline gives CDR1 SGHDT, CDR2 YYEEEE. V shed 0 bases and J 8 bases; nucleotides not matched to a gene: 9.

The V and J genes are TRBV7-6 and TRBJ2-7; D remains unclear. Between the trimmed V and J ends, which lost 2 bases and 5 bases, there was a span of 16 bases. The germline CDR1 and CDR2 sequences are SGHVS and FNYEAQ. The CDR3 loop spans 15 amino acids. The CDR3 region is CASSLSNAGNHEQYF. The CDR3 coding sequence is TGTGCCAGCAGCTTATCAAACGCAGGCAACCACGAGCAGTACTTC.

The CDR3 nucleotides read TGTGCCAGCGGACAACCCCGAGTACAGGTGACCTACAATGAGCAGTTCTTC. Translation gives CASGQPRVQVTYNEQFF. The chain joins TRBV7-9 to TRBJ2-1; possibly TRBD1 for D (5 bases). V dropped 8 bases and J dropped 2 bases, with 22 bases sitting between them. Per the germline V gene, CDR1 is SEHNR and CDR2 is FQNEAQ (reference sequence). The CDR3 is made up of 17 amino acids.

Worth noting for this clone: The junction differs from germline at one of its ends, possibly a read error. The chain carries TRBV13 and TRBJ1-6, with D possibly matching TRBD1 (6 bases). The CDR3 spans 15 residues. Per the germline V gene, CDR1 is PRHDT and CDR2 is FYEKMQ (reference sequence). The CDR3 DNA reads TGTGCCAGCAGCGTAGGATACAGGGAAGGTTCACCCCTCCACTTT. Translated: CASSVGYREGSPLHF.

This chain uses TRBV7-3 with TRBJ2-2; 10 nucleotides align to TRBD2. The CDR3 has 17 amino acids. Unmatched junction bases numbered 3, after V lost 2 bases and J lost 0 bases. The germline CDR1 and CDR2 sequences are SGHTA and FQGTGA. The CDR3 nucleotides read TGTGCCAGCAGCTTAGAAGGACTAGCGGCGAACACCGGGGAGCTGTTTTTT. Translation gives CASSLEGLAANTGELFF.

This clone was observed a single time. The chain carries TRBV19 and TRBJ2-7, with 9 bases lining up with TRBD1. V dropped 7 bases and J dropped 12; count of bases not matched to a gene: 7. CDR1 and CDR2 (germline): LNHDA, SQIVND (reference sequence). The CDR3 runs 11 residues. The CDR3 loop is CASTPGTGLYF. CDR3 nucleotide sequence: TGTGCCAGTACACCCGGGACAGGGTTGTACTTC.

The count of this clone is one. CDR3 amino acids: CAWRGGVNNTYEQYF. The CDR3 DNA reads TGTGCCTGGAGAGGGGGGGTAAACAACACCTACGAGCAGTACTTC. V and J are TRBV30 and TRBJ2-7; TRBD2 might be the D (7 bases). In germline, CDR1 is GTSNPN, CDR2 SVGIG (reference sequence). V lost 3 bases to trimming and J lost 2 bases, with 17 bases between them. The CDR3 contains 15 residues. Filled out from reference TRBV30 and TRBJ2-7, the complete variable domain reads SQTIHQWPATLVQPVGSPLSLECTVEGTSNPNLYWYRQAAGRGLQLLFYSVGIGQISSEVPQNLSASRPQDRQFILSSKKLLLSDSGFYLCAWRGGVNNTYEQYFGPGTRLTVT.